This T cell receptor (beta chain) was sequenced for a study of shared clonotypes between healthy human individuals. Study summary: Three CD4 naive, three CD4 memory, two CD8 naive and one CD8 memory plate were used per donor.

TCRdb's table, derived via immunoSEQ multiplex PCR, lists solely in-frame clones and lacks some. The sample lists over 2 million clones; 90% to 95% were seen once. V lost 2 bases and J 5 bases, leaving 9 bases between the germline ends. Per the germline V gene, CDR1 is MNHNS and CDR2 is SASEGT. The CDR3 runs 13 residues. The sequence was collected from a man between 18 and 29 years old in good health. Sample: naive CD4+ T cells sorted from blood. Specified subset: CD45RA+ positively selected. The chain joins TRBV6-1 to TRBJ1-2; D gene unclear. CDR3 DNA: TGTGCCAGCAGTGAAACGACCAGGTATGGCTACACCTTC. This codes for CASSETTRYGYTF.